A selection of T cell receptor beta chains follows, all from one sample in a study of cytomegalovirus exposure and HLA in healthy donors. Using immunoSEQ multiplex PCR, the repertoire was profiled, and TCRdb retains in-frame clones only, with some absent. The sample carries some 170,000 clones, roughly 79% recorded once. The sequenced sample was PBMCs. The receptors stem from a woman between 18 and 29 years old in good health and CMV-seropositive. The CDR3 runs from the conserved cysteine through the conserved F or W. D genes are given only for firm matches. Clone size is given for some rows only: seen once, a few or many times, or a class if the clone is expanded.

abundance	d_gene	v_gene	j_gene	CDR3aa	CDR3nt
.	.	TRBV30	TRBJ1-2	CAWSGGDFYGYTF	TGTGCCTGGAGTGGGGGGGACTTCTATGGCTACACCTTC
.	.	TRBV5-5	TRBJ2-2	CASSLTGLWGGELFF	TGTGCCAGCAGCTTAACCGGACTCTGGGGCGGGGAGCTGTTTTTT
.	TRBD1	TRBV2	TRBJ2-3	CASSDRGSTDTQYF	TGTGCCAGCAGCGACAGGGGGAGCACAGATACGCAGTATTTT
.	TRBD1	TRBV19	TRBJ1-2	CASSISGGTGGSYGYTF	TGTGCCAGTAGTATCTCAGGTGGGACAGGGGGCAGCTATGGCTACACCTTC
.	.	TRBV7-9	TRBJ1-5	CASSEQAQPQHF	TGTGCCAGCAGCGAACAGGCTCAGCCCCAGCATTTT
.	TRBD1	TRBV2	TRBJ2-2	CASRTGGLRELFF	TGTGCCAGCAGGACAGGGGGGCTAAGGGAGCTGTTTTTT
.	.	TRBV6-1	TRBJ1-1	CASSELTGRGYTEAFF	TGTGCCAGCAGTGAATTAACAGGGAGAGGGTACACTGAAGCTTTCTTT
few	TRBD2	TRBV27	TRBJ2-7	CASSGSRAGFEQYF	TGTGCCAGCAGCGGTAGTCGAGCGGGGTTCGAGCAGTACTTC
.	TRBD1	TRBV5-5	TRBJ2-2	CASSSHLDRGRGAGELFF	TGTGCCAGCAGCTCCCACCTTGACAGGGGGCGAGGGGCCGGGGAGCTGTTTTTT
once	TRBD1	TRBV19	TRBJ1-5	CASSSGTGGDQPQHF	TGTGCCAGTAGTTCGGGGACAGGGGGCGATCAGCCCCAGCATTTT
.	TRBD1	TRBV27	TRBJ2-2	CASRGTANTGELFF	TGTGCCAGCCGAGGGACAGCGAACACCGGGGAGCTGTTTTTT
few	.	TRBV19	TRBJ1-1	CASSIDRQNTEAFF	TGTGCCAGTAGTATAGACAGACAGAACACTGAAGCTTTCTTT
.	TRBD2	TRBV7-6	TRBJ2-1	CASSLALVGRGDNEQFF	TGTGCCAGCAGCTTAGCGTTGGTCGGGCGGGGGGACAATGAGCAGTTCTTC
.	TRBD2	TRBV2	TRBJ2-1	CARTSGGGEQFF	TGTGCCAGGACTAGCGGGGGTGGTGAGCAGTTCTTC
.	TRBD1	TRBV19	TRBJ2-2	CASSPGQGNTGELFF	TGTGCCAGTAGTCCGGGACAGGGGAACACCGGGGAGCTGTTTTTT
few	.	TRBV4-2	TRBJ1-4	CASSAVGVWGKLFF	TGTGCCAGCAGCGCCGTCGGGGTTTGGGGAAAACTGTTTTTT
.	TRBD1	TRBV9	TRBJ1-6	CASSVGDRDYSPLHF	TGTGCCAGCAGCGTAGGAGACAGGGACTATTCACCCCTCCACTTT
.	TRBD1	TRBV6-6	TRBJ2-2	CATPRDRDGGELFF	TGTGCCACGCCCAGGGACAGGGATGGCGGGGAGCTGTTTTTT
.	TRBD2	TRBV6-1	TRBJ2-1	CASRTSGGTFHEQFF	TGTGCCAGCAGGACCAGCGGGGGGACCTTCCATGAGCAGTTCTTC
.	TRBD2	TRBV18	TRBJ2-1	CASSIRDYQNYNEQFF	TGTGCCAGCTCAATCCGGGACTATCAGAATTACAATGAGCAGTTCTTC
few	.	TRBV19	TRBJ2-7	CASSIPSAYEQYF	TGTGCCAGTAGTATACCTTCCGCCTACGAGCAGTACTTC
.	TRBD1	TRBV11-3	TRBJ1-1	CASSAGQGITEAFF	TGTGCCAGCAGCGCGGGACAGGGGATCACTGAAGCTTTCTTT
.	.	TRBV2	TRBJ1-2	CASRSQGNGYTF	TGTGCCAGCAGGAGTCAGGGGAATGGCTACACCTTC
once	.	TRBV28	TRBJ1-2	CASSLLWGRNYGYTF	TGTGCCAGCAGTTTATTGTGGGGGCGTAACTATGGCTACACCTTC
once	TRBD1	TRBV25-1	TRBJ2-7	CASRGQGNYEQYF	TGTGCCAGCAGGGGACAGGGGAACTACGAGCAGTACTTC
.	TRBD1	TRBV18	TRBJ2-7	CASSPAGDRPYEQYF	TGTGCCAGCTCACCAGCAGGGGACAGACCCTACGAGCAGTACTTC
.	.	TRBV7-8	TRBJ1-1	CASSLGIAPAEAFF	TGTGCCAGCAGCTTAGGAATCGCCCCAGCTGAAGCTTTCTTT
few	.	TRBV19	TRBJ2-1	CASSGRVSSNEQFF	TGTGCCAGTAGTGGCCGGGTCTCCTCCAATGAGCAGTTCTTC
.	.	TRBV7-3	TRBJ2-3	CASSLEPLAYADTQYF	TGTGCCAGCAGCCTAGAGCCGCTAGCCTACGCAGATACGCAGTATTTT
.	TRBD2	TRBV7-3	TRBJ2-2	CASSKVVLAGGSGELFF	TGTGCCAGCAGCAAAGTCGTATTAGCGGGGGGTTCCGGGGAGCTGTTTTTT
few	TRBD2	TRBV4-1	TRBJ2-4	CASSQEGGIAGAKNIQYF	TGCGCCAGCAGCCAAGAGGGGGGAATAGCGGGGGCCAAAAACATTCAGTACTTC
.	TRBD1	TRBV2	TRBJ2-5	CASSEATGVRETQYF	TGTGCCAGCAGTGAAGCGACAGGGGTCCGGGAGACCCAGTACTTC
.	TRBD1	TRBV7-2	TRBJ2-2	CASSVRDRLGELFF	TGTGCCAGCAGCGTCCGGGACAGGCTCGGGGAGCTGTTTTTT
.	.	TRBV19	TRBJ2-7	CASSSLGRDAQRDYEQYF	TGTGCCAGTAGTAGCCTCGGCCGGGACGCCCAACGGGACTACGAGCAGTACTTC
.	TRBD1	TRBV7-9	TRBJ1-2	CASSSWGQGATNYGYTF	TGTGCCAGCAGCTCATGGGGACAGGGCGCTACTAACTATGGCTACACCTTC
.	.	TRBV7-2	TRBJ2-5	CASSLGGPAETQYF	TGTGCCAGCAGCTTAGGGGGGCCCGCGGAGACCCAGTACTTC
.	.	TRBV5-1	TRBJ1-1	CASSLVPGMGTEAFF	TGCGCCAGCAGCTTGGTCCCGGGGATGGGGACTGAAGCTTTCTTT
.	TRBD2	TRBV10-2	TRBJ2-1	CASSESAGGADEQFF	TGCGCCAGCAGTGAGTCGGCCGGGGGGGCTGATGAGCAGTTCTTC
.	TRBD2	TRBV18	TRBJ2-1	CASSTLAGTYNEQFF	TGTGCCAGCTCAACCTTAGCGGGCACCTACAATGAGCAGTTCTTC
.	.	TRBV4-1	TRBJ1-1	CASSQGLGGPVNTEAFF	TGCGCCAGCAGCCAAGGTCTTGGCGGGCCGGTGAACACTGAAGCTTTCTTT
.	TRBD1	TRBV7-2	TRBJ1-4	CASSYGTGDEKLFF	TGTGCCAGCAGCTACGGGACAGGTGATGAAAAACTGTTTTTT
.	.	TRBV27	TRBJ1-2	CASTLNYGYTF	TGTGCCAGCACCCTTAACTATGGCTACACCTTC
.	.	TRBV7-9	TRBJ2-7	CASSSLPVEQYF	TGTGCCAGCAGCTCCCTACCTGTCGAGCAGTACTTC
few	TRBD2	TRBV27	TRBJ2-7	CASKQRGYEQYF	TGTGCCAGCAAGCAGCGGGGGTACGAGCAGTACTTC
few	TRBD2	TRBV7-2	TRBJ2-4	CASSPSGVAKNIQYF	TGTGCCAGCAGCCCTAGCGGGGTAGCCAAAAACATTCAGTACTTC
once	.	TRBV7-9	TRBJ2-1	CASSPTMDGGLNNEQFF	TGTGCCAGCAGCCCCACCATGGATGGGGGCCTGAACAATGAGCAGTTCTTC
.	.	TRBV30	TRBJ1-6	CAWSKGQGGSPLHF	TGTGCCTGGAGTAAAGGCCAGGGAGGTTCACCCCTCCACTTT
once	TRBD1	TRBV6-5	TRBJ1-6	CASSSQYGQGGSPLHF	TGTGCCAGCAGTTCCCAATACGGACAGGGCGGCTCACCCCTCCACTTT
.	TRBD1	TRBV15	TRBJ1-1	CATSRSRTGPSTEAFF	TGTGCCACCAGCAGAAGTAGGACAGGCCCGTCCACTGAAGCTTTCTTT
.	TRBD2	TRBV11-2	TRBJ2-7	CASRSLAGVIYEQYF	TGTGCCAGCAGGTCTTTAGCGGGGGTCATCTACGAGCAGTACTTC
few	.	TRBV21-1	TRBJ1-5	CASSRDRGNQPQHF	TGTGCCAGCAGCAGGGACAGGGGGAATCAGCCCCAGCATTTT
few	TRBD2	TRBV9	TRBJ2-1	CASGPGLAGGYNEQFF	TGTGCCAGCGGCCCGGGACTAGCGGGGGGCTACAATGAGCAGTTCTTC
.	TRBD1	TRBV9	TRBJ2-1	CASSVGQGEQFF	TGTGCCAGCAGCGTCGGACAGGGGGAGCAGTTCTTC
.	.	TRBV5-6	TRBJ2-5	CASSSAGQPYF	TGTGCCAGCAGCTCGGCGGGACAGCCATACTTC
.	.	TRBV6-5	TRBJ2-3	CASSRQAPDTDTQYF	TGTGCCAGCAGCCGACAGGCCCCAGATACAGATACGCAGTATTTT
few	.	TRBV23-1	TRBJ2-3	CASSPSRFKKGETSTDTQYF	TGCGCCAGCAGTCCCTCCCGTTTTAAAAAGGGGGAGACTAGCACAGATACGCAGTATTTT
few	.	TRBV4-2	TRBJ2-1	CASSPIEGVGGGNNEQFF	TGTGCCAGCAGCCCAATCGAGGGTGTAGGGGGGGGCAACAATGAGCAGTTCTTC
.	TRBD2	TRBV4-2	TRBJ2-5	CASSPRTSGGETQYF	TGTGCCAGCAGCCCTCGGACTAGCGGGGGGGAGACCCAGTACTTC